One and the same sample provided the 23 T cell receptor beta chains below, sequenced in a study of regulatory T cells in long-lasting Graves disease. Documented time point: persistent/refractory GD, antithyroid drugs over 5 years with positive TRAb. Isolated PBMC RNA provided the starting material for the TCR library. Both iRepertoire HTBI primers and Arm-PCR of CDR3 regions were used to build the TCR beta libraries. One entry per CDR3 protein, called by TCRdb with MiXCR from the multiplex PCR reads. The data show about 470,000 distinct CDR3 sequences, with 20% seen just once and under 9% held by the top ten. Here the sequenced sample was peripheral blood mononuclear cells (PBMCs), taken when the disease was refractory, from a patient treated with antithyroid drugs. Receptors were obtained from a female donor with Graves disease.

The chain uses TRBV29-1 and TRBJ2-2; TRBD2 might be the D (5 bases). CDR3 length: 14 residues. Trimming took off 5 bases at V and 5 bases at J, with 15 bases between the two ends. Per germline, CDR1 SQVTM and CDR2 ANQGSEA. CDR3 protein: CSVLQASRTGELFF. The CDR3 coding sequence is TGCAGCGTTCTTCAAGCTAGCAGAACCGGGGAGCTGTTTTTT.

The table lists this clonotype with a few counts. The chain combines TRBV6-5 with TRBJ1-6; D is perhaps TRBD1 (5 bases). V was clipped by 2 bases and J by 9 bases, with 14 bases between them. The CDR3 contains 15 residues. CDR1 and CDR2 (germline): MNHEY, SVGAGI. CDR3 region: CASSYKGRETSPLHF. The DNA of the CDR3 is TGTGCCAGCAGTTACAAGGGCAGGGAGACTTCACCCCTCCACTTT.

The chain uses TRBV28 and TRBJ2-3; a possible D gene is TRBD1 (5 bases). Germline assignment: CDR1 MDHEN and CDR2 SYDVKM. This CDR3 contains 12 residues. V lost 7 bases to trimming and J lost 5 bases, with 10 bases between them. DNA for the CDR3: TGTGCCAGCACCCGCCAGGGAGATACGCAGTATTTT. Translated: CASTRQGDTQYF.

In regard to this clonotype: One end of the junction varies from germline; a read error may be responsible. The chain combines TRBV7-3 with TRBJ2-7; D might be TRBD2 (5 bases). Germline values: CDR1 SGHTA, CDR2 FQGTGA. The CDR3 is made up of 13 amino acids. CDR3 in amino acids: CASSVTPGFEQYF. The CDR3 DNA is TGTGCCAGCAGCGTAACGCCGGGGTTCGAGCAGTACTTC.

This clonotype showed up just a few times. The V gene is TRBV28, the J gene TRBJ2-3; D is ambiguous. The CDR3 has 13 amino acids. The germline V gene encodes CDR1 MDHEN and CDR2 SYDVKM. V gave up 5 bases and J gave up 0 bases, with 6 bases separating them. As DNA, the CDR3 is TGTGCCAGCAGTCCATCAAGCACAGATACGCAGTATTTT. It specifies CASSPSSTDTQYF.

Note on this clonotype: One base away lies a much larger clone, so this may be a sequencing read error. The rearrangement joins TRBV7-9 to TRBJ1-2; D is perhaps TRBD1 (6 bases). Trimming removed 5 bases from V and 7 bases from J, with 20 bases in between. The CDR3 loop spans 15 amino acids. The germline V gene has CDR1 SEHNR and CDR2 FQNEAQ (reference sequence). CDR3 in DNA: TGTGCCAGCAGCCCCCGACCGGACAGTGACTGTGGCTACACCTTC. It specifies CASSPRPDSDCGYTF.

This clonotype was seen only a few times. V and J are TRBV12-5 and TRBJ2-3, with D perhaps assigned TRBD1 or TRBD2 (5 bases each). Trimming pared 7 bases from V and 6 bases from J, leaving 14 bases between. Germline assignment: CDR1 LGHNT and CDR2 FRNRAP. The CDR3 is 13 residues long. DNA of the CDR3: TGTGCTAGTGCCACAGACTGGGGGGATACGCAGTATTTT. It translates to CASATDWGDTQYF.

This clonotype was seen ten or more times. V is TRBV7-2 and J is TRBJ2-6; D tentatively reads TRBD1 or TRBD2 (5 bases each). CDR1 SGHTA and CDR2 FQGNSA come from the germline V gene. V was clipped by 5 bases and J by 1 base, with 9 bases between them. The CDR3 is made up of 15 amino acids. Written as DNA, the CDR3 is TGTGCCAGCAGCCTAGGGACGTCTGGGGCCAACGTCCTGACTTTC. Translated: CASSLGTSGANVLTF.

In this sample, this clonotype turned up a few times. The chain combines TRBV20-1 with TRBJ2-5, with D hard to call. Between the trimmed V and J ends, which lost 4 bases and 2 bases, there was a span of 17 bases. This CDR3 comprises 15 residues. Germline CDR1 is DFQATT and CDR2 is SNEGSKA (reference sequence). The CDR3 coding sequence is TGCAGTGCTAACGGGTTGGATCGGGCGCAAGAGACCCAGTACTTC. This translates into CSANGLDRAQETQYF.

The chain has TRBV9 and TRBJ2-6, with no clear D. The germline gives CDR1 SGDLS, CDR2 YYNGEE. Trimming removed 4 bases from V and 2 bases from J, with 10 bases in between. The CDR3 runs 15 residues. The CDR3 coding sequence is TGTGCCAGCAGCTCACGGATTACTGGGGCCAACGTCCTGACTTTC. This sequence encodes CASSSRITGANVLTF.

The rearrangement joins TRBV4-1 to TRBJ1-1; D possibly corresponds to TRBD1 (6 bases). Trimming removed 0 bases from V and 3 bases from J, with 11 bases in between. From germline, CDR1 is MGHRA and CDR2 YSYEKL. This CDR3 spans 15 amino acids. This CDR3 reads CASSQEQGGHTEAFF. DNA of the CDR3: TGCGCCAGCAGCCAAGAACAGGGAGGCCACACTGAAGCTTTCTTT.

This clonotype showed up just a few times. CDR3 sequence: CASSFGQAYSEPLHF. The CDR3 bases are TGTGCCAGCAGCTTTGGACAGGCGTATTCTGAACCCCTCCACTTT. The V call is TRBV7-6, the J call TRBJ1-6; 7 nucleotides match TRBD1. Germline V gene data show CDR1 as SGHVS and CDR2 as FNYEAQ. V lost 3 bases, J lost 12 bases, and 11 bases stayed unmatched. The CDR3 contains 15 residues.

At least ten counts were recorded for this clonotype. CDR3 DNA sequence: TGTGCCACCAGTGATTTAGGACACACTGGGGAGACCCAGTACTTC. This codes for CATSDLGHTGETQYF. The chain is built from TRBV24-1 and TRBJ2-5; D may be TRBD1 (5 bases). The CDR3 totals 15 residues. The germline V and J ends were trimmed by 1 base and 5 bases, with 13 bases remaining between them. CDR1 KGHDR and CDR2 SFDVKD come from the germline V gene.

On this clonotype: A read error is possible here, since a much larger clone lies one base away. The genes are TRBV7-2 and TRBJ1-1; TRBD1 aligns across 9 bases. Germline CDR1 reads SGHTA; CDR2 reads FQGNSA. The CDR3 contains 14 residues. Written as DNA, the CDR3 is TGTGCCGGCAGCGCGGGGACAGGGCGATGGGAAGCTTTCTTT. Its translation is CAGSAGTGRWEAFF.

The chain has TRBV7-2 and TRBJ2-2, with D possibly being TRBD1 or TRBD2 (5 bases each). CDR3 length: 14 residues. Germline V gene lookup returns CDR1 SGHTA and CDR2 FQGNSA. V lost 3 bases, J lost 10 bases, and 15 bases lay in between. CDR3 sequence reads: CASSFEAGTTELFF. The CDR3 DNA reads as TGTGCCAGCAGCTTCGAAGCCGGGACCACGGAGCTGTTTTTT.

The rearrangement uses TRBV27 and TRBJ2-3; 8 bases agree with TRBD2. The CDR3 spans 15 residues. Losses at the gene ends were 4 bases for V and 5 bases for J; bases not matched to a gene: 8. CDR1 MNHEY and CDR2 SMNVEV come from the germline V gene (reference sequence). The CDR3 protein is CASSSREGRVDTQYF. DNA for the CDR3: TGTGCCAGCAGTTCTCGGGAGGGCCGAGTAGATACGCAGTATTTT.

This chain links TRBV6-2 or TRBV6-3 with TRBJ2-7; no reliable D call. Trimming left V 8 bases short and J 7 bases short, with 15 bases between. This CDR3 spans 12 amino acids. CDR1 and CDR2 from the germline V gene are MNHEY and SVGEGT. The CDR3 loop is CASGSPSGEQYF. In nucleotides, the CDR3 is TGTGCCAGCGGTAGCCCTTCGGGTGAGCAGTACTTC.

The chain recombines TRBV20-1 with TRBJ1-1, with D hard to call. Trimming shortened V by 0 bases and J by 1 base, and 9 bases separated the two germline ends. CDR1 is DFQATT and CDR2 is SNEGSKA in the germline V gene (reference sequence). The CDR3 has 14 residues. CDR3 sequence reads: CSARDFSGNTEAFF. In nucleotides, the CDR3 is TGCAGTGCTAGAGATTTCTCGGGGAACACTGAAGCTTTCTTT.

The chain carries TRBV3-1 and TRBJ2-1; 8 bases map to TRBD2. The V and J ends lost 4 bases and 6 bases, in that order; junction bases with no gene match: 8. This CDR3 is 15 amino acids long. The germline V gene encodes CDR1 LGHDT and CDR2 YNNKEL (reference sequence). The CDR3: CASSPGTSEGNEQFF. CDR3 nucleotides: TGTGCCAGCAGCCCCGGGACTAGTGAAGGCAATGAGCAGTTCTTC.

This clonotype occurred many times. The chain couples TRBV10-1 to TRBJ2-7; D gene unclear. Trimming removed 2 bases from V and 6 bases from J, with 8 bases in between. CDR1 and CDR2 (germline): WNHNN, SYGVQD (reference sequence). CDR3 length equals 12 residues. The CDR3 protein is CASSEPKAEQYF. Written as DNA, the CDR3 is TGCGCCAGCAGTGAGCCAAAGGCCGAGCAGTACTTC.

The chain employs TRBV5-5 and TRBJ2-6; D perhaps matches TRBD1 (5 bases). In germline, CDR1 is SGHKS, CDR2 YYEKEE (reference sequence). Trimming took 3 bases from V and 4 from J, leaving 20 bases between them. The CDR3 is made up of 18 amino acids. The CDR3 sequence: CASSSQALTGSGANVLTF. The DNA for the CDR3 is TGTGCCAGCAGCTCCCAAGCCCTCACAGGATCAGGGGCCAACGTCCTGACTTTC.

The chain has TRBV28 and TRBJ1-2, with TRBD1 identical over 8 bases. This CDR3 contains 17 residues. Germline V lookup: CDR1 MDHEN, CDR2 SYDVKM. V was clipped by 6 bases and J by 2 bases; unmatched bases: 14. Here the CDR3 reads CASSPTDRARWNYGYTF. The CDR3 nucleotides read TGTGCCAGCAGCCCTACGGACAGGGCAAGGTGGAACTATGGCTACACCTTC.

This clonotype was counted ten times or more. The J gene is TRBJ2-7, the V gene TRBV7-2; D call uncertain. CDR3 length: 13 amino acids. The germline gives CDR1 SGHTA, CDR2 FQGNSA. Trimming left V 4 bases short and J 2 bases short, with 9 bases between. CDR3 in amino acids: CASSSRRTYEQYF. The CDR3, as DNA: TGTGCCAGCAGCTCCAGGCGAACCTACGAGCAGTACTTC.